This T cell receptor (beta chain) originates from a study of blood T cell repertoires in COVID-19. The V segment lost 3 bases and the J segment 3 bases; nucleotides outside the gene matches: 7. Germline-derived CDR1 and CDR2 are SGDLS and YYNGEE. The CDR3 totals 15 residues. The protocol was immunoSEQ multiplex PCR, while the TCRdb copy is restricted to in-frame clones and leaves out a portion. The profile shows under 45,000 clones, roughly 90% of them singletons. The chain recombines TRBV9 with TRBJ2-7, with 9 bases identical to TRBD1. Sequenced sample: peripheral blood. The sequence was collected from a man aged 55 to 70 with active or convalescent COVID-19. Here the CDR3 reads CASSAQGQGIYEQYF. The CDR3 DNA sequence: TGTGCCAGCAGCGCCCAGGGACAGGGCATCTACGAGCAGTACTTC.